This T cell receptor beta chain appears in the sequencing data of a study of shared clonotypes between healthy human individuals. Study-level results: A generally larger estimated richness was seen in naive subsets than in memory subsets. The authors sampled blood alone, and tissue repertoires likely differ.

HIV-negative, healthy adults without recent acute infections or vaccinations were the donors. Germline CDR1 and CDR2: MNHNY and SVGAGI (reference sequence). This CDR3 has 16 residues. V gave up 6 bases and J gave up 5 bases; unmatched junction bases: 12. Method: immunoSEQ multiplex PCR; TCRdb's copy keeps in-frame clones and lacks some. There are some 2,500,000 clones in the sample; 93% occur only once, and approximately 0.37% lies in the top ten. With respect to this clone: What it binds is not known.

The sequence was collected from a man younger than 35 in good health. Some clones in this sample may be carry-over from other donors' samples. The J gene is TRBJ2-5, the V gene TRBV6-6, with TRBD1 matching 10 bases. The sequenced material came from naive CD4+ T cells from PBMCs. The subset here: CD45RA+ positively selected. In DNA, the CDR3 is TGTGCCAGCAGACCGCACCGGGACAGGGGTTGGGAGACCCAGTACTTC. This gives the protein CASRPHRDRGWETQYF.